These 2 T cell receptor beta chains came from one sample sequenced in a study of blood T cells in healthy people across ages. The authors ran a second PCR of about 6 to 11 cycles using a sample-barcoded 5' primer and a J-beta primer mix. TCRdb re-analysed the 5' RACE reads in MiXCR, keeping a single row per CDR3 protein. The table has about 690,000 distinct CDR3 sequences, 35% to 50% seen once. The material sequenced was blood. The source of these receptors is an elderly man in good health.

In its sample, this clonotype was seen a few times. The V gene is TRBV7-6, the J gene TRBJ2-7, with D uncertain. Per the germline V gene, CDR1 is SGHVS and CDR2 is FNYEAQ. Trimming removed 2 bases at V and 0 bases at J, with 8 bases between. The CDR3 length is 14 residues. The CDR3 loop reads CASSLRQDSYEQYF. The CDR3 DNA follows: TGTGCCAGCAGCTTACGGCAGGACTCCTACGAGCAGTACTTC.

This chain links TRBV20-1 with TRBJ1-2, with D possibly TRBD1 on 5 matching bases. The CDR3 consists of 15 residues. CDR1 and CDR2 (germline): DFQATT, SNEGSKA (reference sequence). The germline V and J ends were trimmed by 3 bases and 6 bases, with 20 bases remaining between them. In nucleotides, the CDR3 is TGCAGTGCTAGTTTAAATCTTGCAGGGTCAGATGGCTACACCTTC. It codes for CSASLNLAGSDGYTF.